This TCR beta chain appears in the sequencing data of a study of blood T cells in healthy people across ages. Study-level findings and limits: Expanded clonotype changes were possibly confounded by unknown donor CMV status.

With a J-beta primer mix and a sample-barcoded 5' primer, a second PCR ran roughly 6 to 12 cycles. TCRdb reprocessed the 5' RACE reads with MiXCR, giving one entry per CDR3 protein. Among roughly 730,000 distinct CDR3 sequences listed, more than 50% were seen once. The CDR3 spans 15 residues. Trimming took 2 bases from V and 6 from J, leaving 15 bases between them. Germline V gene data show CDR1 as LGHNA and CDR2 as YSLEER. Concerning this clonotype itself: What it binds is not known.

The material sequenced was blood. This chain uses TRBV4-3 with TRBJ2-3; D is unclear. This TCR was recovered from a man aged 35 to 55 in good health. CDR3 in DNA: TGCGCCAGCAGCCAAAAAGGCCACGTGGTCGATACGCAGTATTTT. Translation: CASSQKGHVVDTQYF.